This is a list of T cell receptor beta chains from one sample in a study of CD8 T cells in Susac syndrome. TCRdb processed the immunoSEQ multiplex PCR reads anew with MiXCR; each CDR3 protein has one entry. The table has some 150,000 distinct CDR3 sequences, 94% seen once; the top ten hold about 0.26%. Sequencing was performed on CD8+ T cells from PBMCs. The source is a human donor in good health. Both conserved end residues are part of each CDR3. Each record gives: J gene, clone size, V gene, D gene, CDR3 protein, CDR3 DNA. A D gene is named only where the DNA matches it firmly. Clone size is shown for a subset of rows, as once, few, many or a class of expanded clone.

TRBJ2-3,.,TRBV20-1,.,CSARVALGDTQYF,TGCAGTGCTAGAGTGGCACTAGGAGATACGCAGTATTTT
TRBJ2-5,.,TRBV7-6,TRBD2,CASSLGLIQETQYF,TGTGCCAGCAGCTTGGGACTAATCCAAGAGACCCAGTACTTC
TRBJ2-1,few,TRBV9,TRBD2,CASSASGSSYNEQFF,TGTGCCAGCAGCGCTAGCGGGAGCTCCTACAATGAGCAGTTCTTC
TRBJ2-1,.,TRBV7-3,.,CALPDYNEQFF,TGTGCCTTGCCGGATTACAATGAGCAGTTCTTC
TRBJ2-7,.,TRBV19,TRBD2,CASSGGSFDEQYF,TGTGCCAGTAGTGGCGGGAGTTTCGACGAGCAGTACTTC
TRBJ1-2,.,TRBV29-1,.,CSVFGSASYGYTF,TGCAGCGTTTTCGGTTCTGCAAGCTATGGCTACACCTTC
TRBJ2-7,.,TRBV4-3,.,CASSQSAVSSYEQYF,TGCGCCAGCAGCCAGTCAGCGGTGAGCTCCTACGAGCAGTACTTC
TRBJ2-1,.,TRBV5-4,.,CASTSRLDEQFF,TGTGCCAGCACCTCCCGACTAGACGAGCAGTTCTTC
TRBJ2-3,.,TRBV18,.,CASSPPLADTQYF,TGTGCCAGCTCACCACCTTTGGCAGATACGCAGTATTTT
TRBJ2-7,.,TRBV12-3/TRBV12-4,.,CASRYAGTWNF,TGTGCCAGCAGATATGCCGGGACCTGGAACTTC
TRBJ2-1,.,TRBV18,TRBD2,CASSPLRGGEQFF,TGTGCCAGCTCACCTCTTCGGGGGGGAGAGCAGTTCTTC
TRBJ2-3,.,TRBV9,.,CASSVNFGSPTDTQYF,TGTGCCAGCAGCGTCAACTTCGGTTCCCCCACAGATACGCAGTATTTT
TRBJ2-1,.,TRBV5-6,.,CASRLGLFNEQFF,TGTGCCAGCAGGTTGGGGTTATTCAATGAGCAGTTCTTC
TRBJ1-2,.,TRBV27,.,CASSLTDRWGYTF,TGTGCCAGCAGTTTGACGGACCGCTGGGGCTACACCTTC
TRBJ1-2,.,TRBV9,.,CASRTYGQGSGGYTF,TGTGCCAGCAGAACCTACGGGCAGGGCTCGGGTGGCTACACCTTC
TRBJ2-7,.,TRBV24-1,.,CATSQTSYEQYF,TGTGCCACCAGTCAAACTAGCTACGAGCAGTACTTC
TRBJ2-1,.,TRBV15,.,CATSRDRENEQFF,TGTGCCACCAGCAGAGATCGGGAGAATGAGCAGTTCTTC